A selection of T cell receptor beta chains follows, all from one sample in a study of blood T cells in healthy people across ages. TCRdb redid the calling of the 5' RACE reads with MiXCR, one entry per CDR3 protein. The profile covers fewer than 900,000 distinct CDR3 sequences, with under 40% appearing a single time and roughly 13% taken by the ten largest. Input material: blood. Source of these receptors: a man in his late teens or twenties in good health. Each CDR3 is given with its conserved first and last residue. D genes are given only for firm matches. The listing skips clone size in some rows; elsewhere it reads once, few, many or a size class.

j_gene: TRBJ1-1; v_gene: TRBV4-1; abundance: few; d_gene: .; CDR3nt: TGCGCCAGCAGCCAAGAAGGGGGTCTGAACACTGAAGCTTTCTTT; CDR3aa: CASSQEGGLNTEAFF
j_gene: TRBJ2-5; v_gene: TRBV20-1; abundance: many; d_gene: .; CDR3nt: TGCGGTGCACAGCACCAAGAGACCCAGTACTTC; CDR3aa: CGAQHQETQYF
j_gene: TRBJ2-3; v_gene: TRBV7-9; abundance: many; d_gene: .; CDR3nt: TGTGCCAGCAGTTTTCGAGGGAGCACAGATACGCAGTATTTT; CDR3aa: CASSFRGSTDTQYF
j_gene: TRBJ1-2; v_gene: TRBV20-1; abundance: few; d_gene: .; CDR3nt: TGCAGTGCCTACGCCTCGCAGGGTCCTAACTATGGCTACACCTTC; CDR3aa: CSAYASQGPNYGYTF
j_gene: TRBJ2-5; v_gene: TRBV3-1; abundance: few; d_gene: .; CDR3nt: TGTGCCAGCAATTCCCCCGAGAAAGAGACCCAGTACTTC; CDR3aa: CASNSPEKETQYF
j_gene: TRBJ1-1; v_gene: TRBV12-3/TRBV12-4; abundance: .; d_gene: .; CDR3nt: TGTGCCAGCAGTTTATCAGGGGTATTGACTGAAGCTTTCTTT; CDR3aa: CASSLSGVLTEAFF
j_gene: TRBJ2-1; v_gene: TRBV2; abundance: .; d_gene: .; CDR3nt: TGTGCCAGCAGTGAAGATACGGGGAATGAGCAGTTCTTC; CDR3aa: CASSEDTGNEQFF
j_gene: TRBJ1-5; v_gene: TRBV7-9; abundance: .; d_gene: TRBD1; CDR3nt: TGTGCCAGCAGCGAAACAGGGGGTGGGTCAGGTCCCCAGCATTTT; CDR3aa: CASSETGGGSGPQHF
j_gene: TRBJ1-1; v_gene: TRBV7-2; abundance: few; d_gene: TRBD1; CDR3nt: TGTGCCAGCAGCGTGGGACAGGAGAACACTGAAGCTTTCTTT; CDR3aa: CASSVGQENTEAFF
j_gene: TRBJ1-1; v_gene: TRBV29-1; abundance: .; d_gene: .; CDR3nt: TGCAGCGTTTTCGGGGGGCTCGCGATCAACACTGAAGCTTTCTTT; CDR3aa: CSVFGGLAINTEAFF
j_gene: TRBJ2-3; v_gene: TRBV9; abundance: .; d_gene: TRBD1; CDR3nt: TGTGCCAGCAGCTTCCGAACAGGGGAAAGCACAGATACGCAGTATTTT; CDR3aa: CASSFRTGESTDTQYF
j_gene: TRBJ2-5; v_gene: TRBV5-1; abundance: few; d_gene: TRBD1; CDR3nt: TGCGCCAGCAGCTCCCAGGGGGCCTGGGAGACCCAGTACTTC; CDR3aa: CASSSQGAWETQYF
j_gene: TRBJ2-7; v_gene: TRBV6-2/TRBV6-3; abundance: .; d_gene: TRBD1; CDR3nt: TGTGCCAGCAGCCACAGGGGGAACTCCCACGAGCAGTACTTC; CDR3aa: CASSHRGNSHEQYF
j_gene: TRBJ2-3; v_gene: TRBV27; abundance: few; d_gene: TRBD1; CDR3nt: TGTGCCAGCACATCAATGATTAGGGGGCGCGGCACAGATACGCAGTATTTT; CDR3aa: CASTSMIRGRGTDTQYF
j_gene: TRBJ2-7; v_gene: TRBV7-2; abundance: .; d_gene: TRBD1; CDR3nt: TGTGCCAGCAGCTTAGGGACAGGGGCCTTTTACGAGCAGTACTTC; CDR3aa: CASSLGTGAFYEQYF
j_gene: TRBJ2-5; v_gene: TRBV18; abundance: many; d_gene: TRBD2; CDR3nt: TGTGCCAGCTCACCCCTAGCGGGGGGGCCCTCCAAAGAGACCCAGTACTTC; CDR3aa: CASSPLAGGPSKETQYF
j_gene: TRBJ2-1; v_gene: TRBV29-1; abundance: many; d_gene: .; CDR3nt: TGCAGCGTTGAAGATCCCGACAGTACCCTCTCCTACAATGAGCAGTTCTTC; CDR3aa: CSVEDPDSTLSYNEQFF
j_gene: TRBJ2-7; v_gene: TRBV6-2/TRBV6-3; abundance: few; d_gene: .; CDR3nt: TGTGCCAGCAGGACGGACGGTTCCTACGAGCAGTACTTC; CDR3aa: CASRTDGSYEQYF
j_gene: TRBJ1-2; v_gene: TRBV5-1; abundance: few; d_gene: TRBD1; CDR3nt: TGCGCCAGCAGCTCATCCGGGACAGGGTATTCGGTCTCCTATGGCTACACCTTC; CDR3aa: CASSSSGTGYSVSYGYTF
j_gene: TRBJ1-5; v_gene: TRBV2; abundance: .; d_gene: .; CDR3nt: TGTGCCAGCTGCCCCTCCGGGGTGGTTCAGCCCCAGCATTTT; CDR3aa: CASCPSGVVQPQHF
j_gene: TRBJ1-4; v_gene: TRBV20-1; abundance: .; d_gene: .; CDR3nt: TGCAGTGCTCGAGACGGGACCTTTAATGAAAAACTGTTTTTT; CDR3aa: CSARDGTFNEKLFF
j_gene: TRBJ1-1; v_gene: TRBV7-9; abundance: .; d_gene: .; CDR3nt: TGTGCCAGCAGCCCAAACTACAGGGACCCTGAAGCTTTCTTT; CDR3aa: CASSPNYRDPEAFF
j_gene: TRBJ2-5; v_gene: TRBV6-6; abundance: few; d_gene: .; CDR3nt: TGTGCCAGCAGTTACTCCGGACAGTATGGGGAGACCCAGTACTTC; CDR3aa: CASSYSGQYGETQYF
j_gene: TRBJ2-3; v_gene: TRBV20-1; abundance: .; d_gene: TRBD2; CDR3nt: TGCAGTGCCCGGGGGGGGGAGACAGATACGCAGTATTTT; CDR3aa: CSARGGETDTQYF
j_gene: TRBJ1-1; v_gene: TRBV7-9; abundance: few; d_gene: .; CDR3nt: TGTGCCAGCAGCCCACAGGGTGTGAGAACTGAAGCTTTCTTT; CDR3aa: CASSPQGVRTEAFF
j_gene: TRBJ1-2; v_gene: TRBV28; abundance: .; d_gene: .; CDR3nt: TGTGCCAGCAGGGGGGCGCGGAACTATGGCTACACCTTC; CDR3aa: CASRGARNYGYTF
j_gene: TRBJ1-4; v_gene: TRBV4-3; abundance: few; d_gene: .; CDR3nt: TGCGCCAGCAGCCAAGATCGTCAGACGGGGAATGAAAAACTGTTTTTT; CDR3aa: CASSQDRQTGNEKLFF
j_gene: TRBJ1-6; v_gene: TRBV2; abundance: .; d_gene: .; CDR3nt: TGTGCCAGCAGTGACACAGGCGGCTCGACTGATTCACCCCTCCACTTT; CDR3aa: CASSDTGGSTDSPLHF
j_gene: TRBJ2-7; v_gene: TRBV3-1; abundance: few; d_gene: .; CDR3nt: TGTGCCAGCAGCCAAGAGGCAGGCACCTACGAGCAGTACTTC; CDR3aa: CASSQEAGTYEQYF
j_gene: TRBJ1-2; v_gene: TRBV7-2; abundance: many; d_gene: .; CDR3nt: TGTGCCAGCAGCATTGGGGCCAGCACTAACTATGGCTACACCTTC; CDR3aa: CASSIGASTNYGYTF
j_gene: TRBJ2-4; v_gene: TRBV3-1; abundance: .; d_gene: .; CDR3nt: TGTGCCAGCAGCCAAGATCGCGGGGCCAGCAAAAACATTCAGTACTTC; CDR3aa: CASSQDRGASKNIQYF
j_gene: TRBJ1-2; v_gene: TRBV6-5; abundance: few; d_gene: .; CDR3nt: TGTGCCAGCAGTAGGGCAACGCAAGTCTATGGCTACACCTTC; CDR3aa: CASSRATQVYGYTF
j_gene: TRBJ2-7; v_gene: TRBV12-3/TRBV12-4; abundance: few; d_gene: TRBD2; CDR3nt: TGTGCCAGCAGTCGACTAGCGGGGGGGGCCTACAATGAGCAGTACTTC; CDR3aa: CASSRLAGGAYNEQYF
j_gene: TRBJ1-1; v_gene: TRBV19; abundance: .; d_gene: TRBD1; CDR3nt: TGTGCCACCGCCCAGGGGGGAAGGACTGAAGCTTTCTTT; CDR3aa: CATAQGGRTEAFF
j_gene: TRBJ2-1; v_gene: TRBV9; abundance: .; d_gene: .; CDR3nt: TGTGCCGGCAGCGTAGGATCAGGATGGGGTGGGGAGCAGTTCTTC; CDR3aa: CAGSVGSGWGGEQFF
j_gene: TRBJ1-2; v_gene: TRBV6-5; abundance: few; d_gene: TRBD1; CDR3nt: TGTGCCAGCAGTTGGTACCGGGACAGGGCGTATGGGGACTATGGCTACACCTTC; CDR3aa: CASSWYRDRAYGDYGYTF
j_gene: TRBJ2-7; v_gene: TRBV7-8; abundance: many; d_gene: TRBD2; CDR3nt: TGTGCCAGCAGCCTTCTAGCGGACACCTACAATGAGCAGTACTTC; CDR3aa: CASSLLADTYNEQYF
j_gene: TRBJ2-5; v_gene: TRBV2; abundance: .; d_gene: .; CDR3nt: TGTGCCAGCAGGGGGGAGTTTTCTGAGCAGTACTTC; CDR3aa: CASRGEFSEQYF
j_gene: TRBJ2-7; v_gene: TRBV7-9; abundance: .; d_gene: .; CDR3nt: TGTGCCAGCAGCCCCCGACTGGAAGGTGGGTTCTACAATGAGCAGTACTTC; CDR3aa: CASSPRLEGGFYNEQYF
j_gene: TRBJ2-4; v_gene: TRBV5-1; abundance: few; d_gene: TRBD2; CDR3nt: TGCGCCAGCAGCTTGGCGAGGGACTATGGGCAGTACTTC; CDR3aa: CASSLARDYGQYF